This T cell receptor beta chain was observed in a study of blood T cell repertoires in COVID-19. CDR1 MGHRA and CDR2 YSYEKL come from the germline V gene. The V gene lost 1 base and the J gene lost 2 bases, with 12 bases spanning the gap. There are 16 residues in the CDR3. Sequencing used immunoSEQ multiplex PCR; TCRdb keeps in-frame clones, though not all of them. Of hundreds of thousands of clones in the sample, 80% to 90% are singletons; the top ten hold 8% to 9.5%. Either two negative PCRs, clearance, or symptom resolution qualified Cohort 3 donors as recovered. The chain is built from TRBV4-1 and TRBJ1-5; the D gene is possibly TRBD1 (6 bases). The sequenced material came from PBMCs or T cells enriched from blood (not recorded which). The TCR comes from a woman under 30 who had recovered from COVID-19. The CDR3 region is CASSQAGHLGNQPQHF. The CDR3 DNA reads TGCGCCAGCAGCCAAGCGGGACATCTGGGCAATCAGCCCCAGCATTTT.